This T cell receptor beta chain was documented in a study of early T cells in non-severe SARS-CoV-2 infection. Study-wide results and limits: Anti-spike CD8 responses were favored in VDJdb matching, and private and CD4 specificities were missed.

The V end was cut by 4 bases, the J end by 7 bases, with 25 bases between. Germline CDR1 and CDR2: MNHNY and SVGAGI (reference sequence). CDR3 length: 17 amino acids. In the case of this clonotype: The antigen is undetermined.

From the 5' RACE reads, TCRdb called clonotypes with MiXCR, one entry per CDR3 protein. Of about 70,000 distinct CDR3 sequences in the sample, about 5% were seen once. This clonotype was obtained from an adult who was a healthcare worker with PCR-confirmed SARS-CoV-2 infection or an uninfected control (not recorded which). The V gene is TRBV6-6, the J gene TRBJ2-5; D perhaps matches TRBD1 (6 bases). The sequencing used whole blood, collected at baseline. As DNA, the CDR3 is TGTGCCAGCAGTTTGACAGGACAAAACCCCTCTCGGGGGACCCAGTACTTC. Translated: CASSLTGQNPSRGTQYF.